This T cell receptor beta chain emerged from a study of OX40 agonist ivuxolimab in advanced cancers. TCRdb keeps only in-frame clones here, not all; method: immunoSEQ multiplex PCR. This table has 30,000 to 40,000 clones, 88% appearing once. Trimming took 4 bases from V and 5 from J; bases not matched to a gene: 8. Germline-derived CDR1 and CDR2 are SGHDT and YYEEEE. The CDR3 consists of 14 residues. The source material was CD4+ or CD8+ T cells sorted from blood, sampled in a trial of the OX40 agonist ivuxolimab. This rearrangement joins TRBV5-6 to TRBJ1-2; 7 bases match TRBD1. The sequence derives from an adult with an advanced solid tumor such as melanoma, head and neck, liver or kidney cancer. The CDR3 DNA reads as TGTGCCAGCAGCCAGGGGGTGAGTGTGTATGGCTACACCTTC. It specifies CASSQGVSVYGYTF.